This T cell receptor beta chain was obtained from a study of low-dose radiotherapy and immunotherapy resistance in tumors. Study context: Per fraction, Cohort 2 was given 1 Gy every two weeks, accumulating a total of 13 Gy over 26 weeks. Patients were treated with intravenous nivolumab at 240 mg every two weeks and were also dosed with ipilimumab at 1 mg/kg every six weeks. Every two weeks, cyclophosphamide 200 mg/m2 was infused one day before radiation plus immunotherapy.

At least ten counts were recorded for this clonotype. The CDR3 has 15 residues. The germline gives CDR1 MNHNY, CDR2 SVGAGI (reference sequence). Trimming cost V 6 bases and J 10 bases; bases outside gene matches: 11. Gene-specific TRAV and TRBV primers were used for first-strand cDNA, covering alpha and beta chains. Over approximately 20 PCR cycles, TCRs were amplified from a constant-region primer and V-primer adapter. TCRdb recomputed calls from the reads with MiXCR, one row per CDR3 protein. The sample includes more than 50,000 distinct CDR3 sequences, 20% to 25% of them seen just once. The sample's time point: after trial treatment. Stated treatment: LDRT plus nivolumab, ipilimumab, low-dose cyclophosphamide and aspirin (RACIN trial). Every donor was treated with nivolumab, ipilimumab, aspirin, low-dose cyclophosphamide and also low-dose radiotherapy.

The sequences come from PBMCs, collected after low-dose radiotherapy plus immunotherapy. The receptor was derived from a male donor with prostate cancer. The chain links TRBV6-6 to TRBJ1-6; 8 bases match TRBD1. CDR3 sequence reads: CASSRIGQGESPLHF. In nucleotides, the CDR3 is TGTGCCAGCAGCCGTATCGGACAGGGAGAGTCACCCCTCCACTTT.